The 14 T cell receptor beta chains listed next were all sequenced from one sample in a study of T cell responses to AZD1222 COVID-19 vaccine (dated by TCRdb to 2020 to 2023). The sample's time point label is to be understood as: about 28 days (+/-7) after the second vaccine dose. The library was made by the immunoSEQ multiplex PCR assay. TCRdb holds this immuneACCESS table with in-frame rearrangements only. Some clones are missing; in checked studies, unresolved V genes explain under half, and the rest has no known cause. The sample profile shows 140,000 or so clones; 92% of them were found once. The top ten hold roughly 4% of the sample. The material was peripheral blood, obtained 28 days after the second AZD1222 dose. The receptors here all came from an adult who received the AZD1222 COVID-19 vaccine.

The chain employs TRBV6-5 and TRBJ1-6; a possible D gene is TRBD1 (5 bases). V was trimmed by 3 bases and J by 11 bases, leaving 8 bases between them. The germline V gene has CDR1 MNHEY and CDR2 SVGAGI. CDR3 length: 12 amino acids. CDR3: CASSYKGTPLHF. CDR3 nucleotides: TGTGCCAGCAGTTATAAGGGGACACCCCTCCACTTT.

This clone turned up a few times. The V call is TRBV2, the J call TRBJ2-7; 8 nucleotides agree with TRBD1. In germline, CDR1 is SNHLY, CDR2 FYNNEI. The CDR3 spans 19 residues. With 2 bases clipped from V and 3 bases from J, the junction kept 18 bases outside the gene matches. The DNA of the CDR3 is TGTGCCAGCAGTGAACGACGACAGGGGTGGCTAGTCACGGGCTACGAGCAGTACTTC. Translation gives CASSERRQGWLVTGYEQYF.

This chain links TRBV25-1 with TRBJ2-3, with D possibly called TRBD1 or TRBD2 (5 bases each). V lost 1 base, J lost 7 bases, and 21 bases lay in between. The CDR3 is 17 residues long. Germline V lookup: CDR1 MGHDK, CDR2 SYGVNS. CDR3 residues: CASSEFVMGRTPYTQYF. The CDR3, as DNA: TGTGCCAGCAGTGAATTTGTGATGGGACGTACTCCTTATACGCAGTATTTT.

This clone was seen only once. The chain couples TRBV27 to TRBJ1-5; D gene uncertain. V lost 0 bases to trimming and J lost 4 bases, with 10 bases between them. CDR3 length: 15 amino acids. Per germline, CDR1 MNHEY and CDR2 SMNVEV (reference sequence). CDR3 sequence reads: CASSLSRHTNQPQHF. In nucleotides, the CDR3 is TGTGCCAGCAGTTTATCTAGACACACGAATCAGCCCCAGCATTTT.

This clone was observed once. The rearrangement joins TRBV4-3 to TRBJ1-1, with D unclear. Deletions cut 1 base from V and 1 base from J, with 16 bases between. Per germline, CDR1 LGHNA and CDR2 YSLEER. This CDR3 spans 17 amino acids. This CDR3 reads CASSQAPQGSANTEAFF. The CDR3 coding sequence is TGCGCCAGCAGCCAAGCCCCGCAAGGGTCGGCGAACACTGAAGCTTTCTTT.

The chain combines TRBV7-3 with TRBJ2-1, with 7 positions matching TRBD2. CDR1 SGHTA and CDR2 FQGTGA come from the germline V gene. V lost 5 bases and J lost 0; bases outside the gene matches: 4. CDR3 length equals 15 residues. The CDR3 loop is CASSPSGASYNEQFF. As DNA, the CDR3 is TGTGCCAGCAGCCCGAGCGGGGCCTCCTACAATGAGCAGTTCTTC.

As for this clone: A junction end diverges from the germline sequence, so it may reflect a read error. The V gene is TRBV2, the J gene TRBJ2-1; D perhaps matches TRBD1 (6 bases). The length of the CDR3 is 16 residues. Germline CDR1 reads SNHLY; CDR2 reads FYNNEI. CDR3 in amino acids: CASSMDSPDSYNKQFF. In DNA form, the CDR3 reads TGTGCCAGCAGTATGGACAGTCCCGACTCCTACAATAAGCAGTTCTTC.

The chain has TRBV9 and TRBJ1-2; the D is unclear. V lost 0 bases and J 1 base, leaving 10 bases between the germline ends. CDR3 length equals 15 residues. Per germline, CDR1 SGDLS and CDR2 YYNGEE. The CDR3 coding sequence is TGTGCCAGCAGCGTAGGAGCAGAAGTTAACTATGGCTACACCTTC. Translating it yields CASSVGAEVNYGYTF.

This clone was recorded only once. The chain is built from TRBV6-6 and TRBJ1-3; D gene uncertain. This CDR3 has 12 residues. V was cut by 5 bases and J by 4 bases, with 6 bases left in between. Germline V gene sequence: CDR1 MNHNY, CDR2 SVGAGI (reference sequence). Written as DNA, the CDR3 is TGTGCCAGCAGTCACCAAGGAAACACCATATATTTT. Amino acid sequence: CASSHQGNTIYF.

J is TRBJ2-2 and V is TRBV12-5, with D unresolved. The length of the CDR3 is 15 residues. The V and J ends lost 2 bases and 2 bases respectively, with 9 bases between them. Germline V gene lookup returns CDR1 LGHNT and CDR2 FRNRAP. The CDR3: CASGLRALNTGELFF. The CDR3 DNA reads TGTGCTAGTGGTTTGCGCGCTTTAAACACCGGGGAGCTGTTTTTT. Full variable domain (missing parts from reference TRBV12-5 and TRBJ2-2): DARVTQTPRHKVTEMGQEVTMRCQPILGHNTVFWYRQTMMQGLELLAYFRNRAPLDDSGMPKDRFSAEMPDATLATLKIQPSEPRDSAVYFCASGLRALNTGELFFGEGSRLTVL.

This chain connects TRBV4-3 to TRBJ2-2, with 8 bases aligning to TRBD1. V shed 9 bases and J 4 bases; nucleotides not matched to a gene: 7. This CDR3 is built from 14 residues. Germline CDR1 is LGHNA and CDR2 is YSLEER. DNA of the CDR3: TGCGCCAGGCCAGGGGGCCGTGGCACCGGGGAGCTGTTTTTT. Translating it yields CARPGGRGTGELFF.

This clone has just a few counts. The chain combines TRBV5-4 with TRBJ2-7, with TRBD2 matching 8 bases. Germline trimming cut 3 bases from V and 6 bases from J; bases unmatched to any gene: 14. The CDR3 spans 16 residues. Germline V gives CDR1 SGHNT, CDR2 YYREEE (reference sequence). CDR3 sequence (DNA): TGTGCCAGCAGCTCGCCTGTTAGCGGGACTCCTTCCGAGCAGTACTTC. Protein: CASSSPVSGTPSEQYF.

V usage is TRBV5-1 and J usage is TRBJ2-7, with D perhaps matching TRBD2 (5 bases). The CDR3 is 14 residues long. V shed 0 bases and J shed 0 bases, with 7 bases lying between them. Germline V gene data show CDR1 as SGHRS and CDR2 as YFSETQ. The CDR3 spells CASSLVGSSYEQYF. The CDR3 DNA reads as TGCGCCAGCAGCTTGGTAGGGAGCTCCTACGAGCAGTACTTC. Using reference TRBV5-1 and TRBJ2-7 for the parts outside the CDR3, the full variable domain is KAGVTQTPRYLIKTRGQQVTLSCSPISGHRSVSWYQQTPGQGLQFLFEYFSETQRNKGNFPGRFSGRQFSNSRSEMNVSTLELGDSALYLCASSLVGSSYEQYFGPGTRLTVT.

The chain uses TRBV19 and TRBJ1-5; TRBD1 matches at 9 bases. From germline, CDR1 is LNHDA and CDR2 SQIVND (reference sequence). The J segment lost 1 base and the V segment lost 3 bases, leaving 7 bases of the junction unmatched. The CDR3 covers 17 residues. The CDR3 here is CASSILGTGHSNQPQHF. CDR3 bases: TGTGCCAGTAGTATCTTGGGGACAGGGCACAGCAATCAGCCCCAGCATTTT. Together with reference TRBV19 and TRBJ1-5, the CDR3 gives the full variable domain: DGGITQSPKYLFRKEGQNVTLSCEQNLNHDAMYWYRQDPGQGLRLIYYSQIVNDFQKGDIAEGYSVSREKKESFPLTVTSAQKNPTAFYLCASSILGTGHSNQPQHFGDGTRLSIL.